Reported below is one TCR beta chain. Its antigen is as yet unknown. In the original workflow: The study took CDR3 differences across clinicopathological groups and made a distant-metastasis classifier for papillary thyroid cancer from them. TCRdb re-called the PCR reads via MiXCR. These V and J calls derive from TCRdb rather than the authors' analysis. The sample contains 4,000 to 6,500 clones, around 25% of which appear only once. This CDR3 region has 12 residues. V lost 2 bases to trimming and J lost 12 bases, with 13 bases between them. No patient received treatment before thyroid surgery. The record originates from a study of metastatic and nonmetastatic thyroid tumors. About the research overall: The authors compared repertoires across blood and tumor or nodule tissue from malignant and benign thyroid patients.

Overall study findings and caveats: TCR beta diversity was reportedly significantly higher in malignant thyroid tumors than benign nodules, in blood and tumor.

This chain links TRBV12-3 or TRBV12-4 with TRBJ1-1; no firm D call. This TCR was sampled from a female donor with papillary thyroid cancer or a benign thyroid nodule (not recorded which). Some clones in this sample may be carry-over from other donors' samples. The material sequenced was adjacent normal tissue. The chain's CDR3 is CASSLLERATFF. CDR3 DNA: TGTGCCAGCAGTTTACTGGAGAGGGCTACTTTCTTT.